The 11 T cell receptor beta chains below were found in one sample sequenced in a study of CD8+ T cells in alopecia areata. Sequencing templates came from extracted RNA that was reverse transcribed into cDNA. Produced via immunoSEQ multiplex PCR; TCRdb's table is partial and in-frame only. The data contain tens of thousands of clones, just over 70% of them seen just once; the ten biggest clones take up 15% to 20%. The treatment: oral pan-JAK inhibitor, 5-10 mg twice daily. The material sequenced was CD8+ T cells sorted from blood, taken around week 42, from a patient treated with tofacitinib. The receptors shown here come from a human donor with alopecia areata.

This sequence joins TRBV29-1 and TRBJ1-2; D may be TRBD1 (6 bases). The CDR3 spans 12 residues. V was clipped by 3 bases and J by 7 bases, with 12 bases between them. Germline V gene data show CDR1 as SQVTM and CDR2 as ANQGSEA. CDR3 nucleotides: TGCAGCGTTGAGGACAGACCCTCTGGCTACACCTTC. Translating gives CSVEDRPSGYTF.

The chain employs TRBV7-2 and TRBJ1-2; the match to TRBD1 covers 9 bases. This CDR3 contains 16 residues. CDR1 and CDR2 from the germline V gene are SGHTA and FQGNSA. The J segment lost 7 bases and the V segment lost 3 bases, leaving 12 bases of the junction unmatched. CDR3 sequence: CASSFERTGGGGGYTF. CDR3 nucleotides: TGTGCCAGCAGCTTCGAACGAACAGGGGGCGGTGGTGGCTACACCTTC.

The chain combines TRBV9 with TRBJ1-4; 7 bases align to TRBD1. CDR3 size: 15 residues. V shed 4 bases, J shed 5 bases, and the junction held 8 bases outside the gene matches. Germline assignment: CDR1 SGDLS and CDR2 YYNGEE. CDR3 DNA: TGTGCCAGCAGCCCCAAGGACAGGAAAAATGAAAAACTGTTTTTT. As protein: CASSPKDRKNEKLFF.

The gene calls are TRBV19 and TRBJ1-2; D remains unclear. This CDR3 has 12 amino acids. Trimming took off 7 bases at V and 8 bases at J, with 14 bases between the two ends. In germline, CDR1 is LNHDA, CDR2 SQIVND (reference sequence). CDR3 bases: TGTGCCAGTACAGGCCATGATATCGGCTACACCTTC. It translates to CASTGHDIGYTF.

The CDR3 loop reads CASSPTRGEKLFF. The CDR3 DNA reads as TGTGCCAGCAGTCCCACCCGTGGGGAAAAACTGTTTTTT. The chain is built from TRBV27 and TRBJ1-4; D is undetermined. Trimming shortened V by 5 bases and J by 8 bases, and 12 bases separated the two germline ends. The CDR3 consists of 13 residues. Germline V gene lookup returns CDR1 MNHEY and CDR2 SMNVEV (reference sequence).

The chain carries TRBV29-1 and TRBJ1-2; weak D call: TRBD1 (5 bases). There are 14 residues in the CDR3. Germline-derived CDR1 and CDR2 are SQVTM and ANQGSEA. V lost 4 bases and J lost 0, with 12 bases in between. For the CDR3, the DNA is TGCAGCGTTGTCGGGACGGCGACTAACTATGGCTACACCTTC. Translated: CSVVGTATNYGYTF.

The V call is TRBV19, the J call TRBJ1-1; TRBD1 matches 9 bases. Germline values: CDR1 LNHDA, CDR2 SQIVND (reference sequence). Trimming removed 5 bases from V and 4 bases from J; junction bases left unmatched: 11. CDR3 size: 16 residues. In DNA form, the CDR3 reads TGTGCCAGTAGTCCTTACAGGGGGCGGACAACCACTGAAGCTTTCTTT. Protein: CASSPYRGRTTTEAFF. Combining the CDR3 with reference TRBV19 and TRBJ1-1 gives the whole variable domain DGGITQSPKYLFRKEGQNVTLSCEQNLNHDAMYWYRQDPGQGLRLIYYSQIVNDFQKGDIAEGYSVSREKKESFPLTVTSAQKNPTAFYLCASSPYRGRTTTEAFFGQGTRLTVV.

This chain joins TRBV29-1 and TRBJ2-1; 7 bases are a match to TRBD2. CDR1 and CDR2 from the germline V gene are SQVTM and ANQGSEA. V gave up 2 bases and J gave up 10 bases; unmatched junction bases: 8. The CDR3 length is 13 residues. The CDR3, as DNA: TGCAGCGTTGAAAGTGGGGGGAGGGACGAGCAGTTCTTC. Translation gives CSVESGGRDEQFF.

The chain recombines TRBV7-6 with TRBJ2-1, with D perhaps matching TRBD1 (5 bases). The CDR3 sequence is 17 residues long. Per the germline V gene, CDR1 is SGHVS and CDR2 is FNYEAQ. V lost 2 bases and J 3 bases, leaving 17 bases between the germline ends. The CDR3 loop is CASSLSRGGDLYNEQFF. The CDR3 DNA reads as TGTGCCAGCAGCTTATCTAGGGGCGGAGATCTCTACAATGAGCAGTTCTTC. Complete variable domain (other parts from reference TRBV7-6 and TRBJ2-1): GAGVSQSPRYKVTKRGQDVALRCDPISGHVSLYWYRQALGQGPEFLTYFNYEAQQDKSGLPNDRFSAERPEGSISTLTIQRTEQRDSAMYRCASSLSRGGDLYNEQFFGPGTRLTVL.

This chain joins TRBV27 and TRBJ1-1, with D possibly TRBD1 on 5 matching bases. V was trimmed by 6 bases and J by 0 bases, leaving 8 bases between them. The germline V gene has CDR1 MNHEY and CDR2 SMNVEV (reference sequence). This CDR3 comprises 13 residues. The CDR3 spells CASRQTVNTEAFF. DNA for the CDR3: TGTGCCAGCAGACAGACAGTGAACACTGAAGCTTTCTTT.

The chain is built from TRBV2 and TRBJ2-3, with D perhaps matching TRBD2 (6 bases). In germline, CDR1 is SNHLY, CDR2 FYNNEI. The CDR3 length is 14 residues. The V end was cut by 0 bases, the J end by 6 bases, with 10 bases between. CDR3 protein: CASSEANRGDTQYF. In DNA form, the CDR3 reads TGTGCCAGCAGTGAAGCGAACCGGGGGGATACGCAGTATTTT.